This entry lists 3 T cell receptor beta chains sequenced from one sample in a study of identical twins. TCRdb redid the calling of the 5' RACE reads with MiXCR, one entry per CDR3 protein. The sample consists of approximately 490,000 distinct CDR3 sequences, 20% to 25% of them appearing once. The data also belong to a second study, concerning yellow fever vaccine responses in identical twins.

Sequenced sample: CD4+ T cells sorted from blood. The receptors derive from a woman younger than 35 in good health.

The chain employs TRBV6-5 and TRBJ2-1, with 15 bases lining up with TRBD2. Germline V gives CDR1 MNHEY, CDR2 SVGAGI. The junction had 8 bases not matched to a gene; V was cut back by 5 bases and J by 9 bases. This CDR3 contains 16 residues. CDR3 protein: CASSNGLAGGPGEQFF. CDR3 sequence (DNA): TGTGCCAGCAGTAACGGACTAGCGGGGGGGCCGGGTGAGCAGTTCTTC.

This clonotype turned up a few times. The chain links TRBV15 to TRBJ1-1; D may be TRBD1 (5 bases). From germline, CDR1 is LNHNV and CDR2 YYDKDF (reference sequence). This CDR3 is 14 amino acids long. The V gene lost 3 bases and the J gene lost 8 bases, with 16 bases spanning the gap. The chain's CDR3 is CATSSPAKDREAFF. For the CDR3, the DNA is TGTGCCACCAGCAGCCCGGCGAAAGACAGAGAAGCTTTCTTT. The variable domain in full, with the rest retrieved from reference TRBV15 and TRBJ1-1, is DAMVIQNPRYQVTQFGKPVTLSCSQTLNHNVMYWYQQKSSQAPKLLFHYYDKDFNNEADTPDNFQSRRPNTSFCFLDIRSPGLGDTAMYLCATSSPAKDREAFFGQGTRLTVV.

V usage is TRBV6-1 and J usage is TRBJ1-3; D not certain. With 4 bases removed from V and 2 bases from J, the gap between germline ends came to 9 bases. The germline V gene encodes CDR1 MNHNS and CDR2 SASEGT. The CDR3 runs to 14 residues. CDR3 in DNA: TGTGCCAGCAGTGTCAGGTCAACTGGAAACACCATATATTTT. This encodes CASSVRSTGNTIYF.